This T cell receptor beta chain came from a study of OX40 agonist ivuxolimab in advanced cancers. Study-wide context: Intravenous ivuxolimab at 0.01 to 10 mg/kg was given to patients every 2 weeks. Study observations and caveats: Mean expanded clone counts were higher in CD8+ than CD4+ T cells. Determination of antigen specificity was not performed for the expanded peripheral T cells.

Comment on this clone: Its antigen is unidentified.

Assay used: immunoSEQ multiplex PCR; TCRdb lists only in-frame clones, some missing. The table has tens of thousands of clones, 92% seen once. The V and J ends lost 3 bases and 2 bases, in that order; junction bases with no gene match: 6. The CDR3 covers 15 residues. Germline V gene sequence: CDR1 SGHAT, CDR2 FQNNGV. The sequenced sample was CD4+ or CD8+ T cells sorted from blood, obtained in a trial of the OX40 agonist ivuxolimab. This chain connects TRBV11-2 to TRBJ2-7, with TRBD2 matching 8 bases. This clonotype was sampled from an adult with an advanced solid tumor such as melanoma, head and neck, liver or kidney cancer. CDR3 in amino acids: CASSLAGTSAYEQYF. CDR3 nucleotide sequence: TGTGCCAGCAGCTTGGCGGGGACTAGTGCCTACGAGCAGTACTTC.